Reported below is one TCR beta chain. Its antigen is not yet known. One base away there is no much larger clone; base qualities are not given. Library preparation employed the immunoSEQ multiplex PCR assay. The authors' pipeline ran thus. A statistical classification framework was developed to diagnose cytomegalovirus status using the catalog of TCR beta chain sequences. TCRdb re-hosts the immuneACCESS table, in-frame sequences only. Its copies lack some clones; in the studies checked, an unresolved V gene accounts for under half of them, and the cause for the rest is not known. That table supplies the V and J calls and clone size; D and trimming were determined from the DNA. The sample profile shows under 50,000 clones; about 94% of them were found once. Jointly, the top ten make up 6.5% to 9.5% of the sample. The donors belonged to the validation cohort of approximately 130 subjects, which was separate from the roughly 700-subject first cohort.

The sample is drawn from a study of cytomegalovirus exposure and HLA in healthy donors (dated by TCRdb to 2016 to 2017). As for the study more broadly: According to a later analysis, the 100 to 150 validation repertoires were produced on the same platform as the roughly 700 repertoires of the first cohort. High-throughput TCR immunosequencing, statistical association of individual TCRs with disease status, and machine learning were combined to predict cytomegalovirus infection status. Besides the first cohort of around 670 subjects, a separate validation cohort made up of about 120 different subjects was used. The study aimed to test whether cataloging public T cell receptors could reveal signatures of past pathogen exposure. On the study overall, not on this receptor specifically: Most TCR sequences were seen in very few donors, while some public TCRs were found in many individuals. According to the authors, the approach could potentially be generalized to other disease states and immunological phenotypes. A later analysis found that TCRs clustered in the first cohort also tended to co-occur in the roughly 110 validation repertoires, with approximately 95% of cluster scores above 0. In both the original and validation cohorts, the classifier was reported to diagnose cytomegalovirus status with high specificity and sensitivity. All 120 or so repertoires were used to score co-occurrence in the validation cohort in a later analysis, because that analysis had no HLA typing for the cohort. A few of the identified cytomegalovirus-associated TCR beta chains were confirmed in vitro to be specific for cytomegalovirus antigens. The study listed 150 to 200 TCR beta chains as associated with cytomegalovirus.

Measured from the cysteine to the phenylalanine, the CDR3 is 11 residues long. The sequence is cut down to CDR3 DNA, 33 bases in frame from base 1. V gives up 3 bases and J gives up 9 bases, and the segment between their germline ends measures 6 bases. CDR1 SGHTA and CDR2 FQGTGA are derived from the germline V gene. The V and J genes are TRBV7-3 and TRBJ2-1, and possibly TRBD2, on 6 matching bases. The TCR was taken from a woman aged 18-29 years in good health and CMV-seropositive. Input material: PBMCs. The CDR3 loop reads CASSLGGEQFF. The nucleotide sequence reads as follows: TGTGCCAGCAGCTTGGGAGGTGAGCAGTTCTTC.